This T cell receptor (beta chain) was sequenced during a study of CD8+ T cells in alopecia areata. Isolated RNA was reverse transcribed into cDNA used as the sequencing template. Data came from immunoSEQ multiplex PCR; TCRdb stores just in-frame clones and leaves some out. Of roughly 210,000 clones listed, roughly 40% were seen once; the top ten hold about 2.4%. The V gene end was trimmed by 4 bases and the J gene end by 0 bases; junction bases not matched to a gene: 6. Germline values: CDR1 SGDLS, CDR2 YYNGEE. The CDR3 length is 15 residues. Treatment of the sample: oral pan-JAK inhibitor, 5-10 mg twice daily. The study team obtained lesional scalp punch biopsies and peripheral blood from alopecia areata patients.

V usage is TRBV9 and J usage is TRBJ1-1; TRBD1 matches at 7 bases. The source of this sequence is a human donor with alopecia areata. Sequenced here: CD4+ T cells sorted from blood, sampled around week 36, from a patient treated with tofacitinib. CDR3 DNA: TGTGCCAGCAGCTTCACAGGGGACATGAACACTGAAGCTTTCTTT. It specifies CASSFTGDMNTEAFF.